These 6 T cell receptor beta chains share one sample of origin, sequenced in a study of radiotherapy plus CTLA-4 blockade in lung cancer. The data were produced by immunoSEQ multiplex PCR, yet TCRdb's version contains in-frame clones alone and is incomplete. The sample holds 30,000 or so clones; 60% to 80% are singletons and the top ten take approximately 5%. The sample was peripheral blood, taken from a patient treated with radiotherapy plus ipilimumab. These receptors were obtained from a human donor with non-small cell lung cancer whose response to radiotherapy plus ipilimumab could not be evaluated.

The J gene is TRBJ2-3, the V gene TRBV7-9; possible D gene TRBD1, 6 bases. The germline V and J ends were trimmed by 1 base and 6 bases, with 17 bases remaining between them. CDR3 length: 16 amino acids. Germline values: CDR1 SEHNR, CDR2 FQNEAQ (reference sequence). As DNA, the CDR3 is TGTGCCAGCAGCTTAGTGGGCCAGGGGCAAGGGGATACGCAGTATTTT. Protein product: CASSLVGQGQGDTQYF.

The V and J genes are TRBV12-5 and TRBJ2-3; TRBD2 aligns across 7 bases. V trimming: 8 bases; J trimming: 1 base; junction bases outside the gene matches: 3. CDR1 and CDR2 (germline): LGHNT, FRNRAP. CDR3 length: 13 residues. For the CDR3, the DNA is TGTGCTAGTCTGACTAGCCGCACAGATACGCAGTATTTT. Protein product: CASLTSRTDTQYF.

In DNA form, the CDR3 reads TGTGCCAGCAGCGGACAGGGGGGGTCCTACAATGAGCAGTTCTTC. It codes for CASSGQGGSYNEQFF. V usage is TRBV11-2 and J usage is TRBJ2-1; TRBD1 matches 10 bases. The germline V gene has CDR1 SGHAT and CDR2 FQNNGV. This CDR3 has 15 residues. J lost 1 base, V lost 5 bases, and 2 bases had no gene match.

This clone is labeled as medium-sized. This rearrangement joins TRBV10-2 to TRBJ2-7; tentative D call: TRBD1 (5 bases). There are 14 residues in the CDR3. CDR1 is WSHSY and CDR2 is SAAADI in the germline V gene. V lost 3 bases and J 3 bases, leaving 12 bases between the germline ends. CDR3: CASSEVTGYYEQYF. As DNA, the CDR3 is TGCGCCAGCAGTGAAGTTACAGGTTACTACGAGCAGTACTTC.

The gene calls are TRBV29-1 and TRBJ2-2; D possibly corresponds to TRBD1 (6 bases). The V end lost 4 bases, the J end lost 1 base, and 10 bases lay between the germline ends. CDR3 size: 14 residues. Germline V gene sequence: CDR1 SQVTM, CDR2 ANQGSEA. This chain's CDR3 is CSVVKGGNTGELFF. DNA for the CDR3: TGCAGCGTTGTGAAAGGGGGGAACACCGGGGAGCTGTTTTTT.

The chain is built from TRBV6-5 and TRBJ2-7; 9 bases are a match to TRBD1. Per the germline V gene, CDR1 is MNHEY and CDR2 is SVGAGI. This CDR3 region has 14 residues. V was clipped by 5 bases and J by 2 bases; unmatched bases: 4. DNA for the CDR3: TGTGCCAGCAGTACCCGGACAGGGGCCTACGAGCAGTACTTC. Protein: CASSTRTGAYEQYF.